The 3 T cell receptor beta chains listed next were all sequenced from one sample in a study of blood T cells in healthy people across ages. Alongside a J-beta primer mix, a sample-barcoded 5' primer served in a second PCR lasting roughly 7 to 11 cycles. TCRdb used MiXCR to reprocess the 5' RACE reads, holding one entry per CDR3 protein. This table has about 1,800,000 distinct CDR3 sequences, roughly 28% appearing once. The specimen was blood. The receptors derive from a woman between 25 and 40 years old in good health.

A word on this clonotype: This sequence may be a read error, since a much larger clone differs from it by one base. The rearrangement links TRBV6-6 to TRBJ2-7, with D tentatively TRBD2 (6 bases). The CDR3 runs 15 residues. The germline V gene has CDR1 MNHNY and CDR2 SVGAGI (reference sequence). V was cut by 4 bases and J by 6 bases, with 19 bases left in between. The CDR3 is CASSSVRAGSSEQYF. The CDR3, as DNA: TGTGCCAGCAGTTCGGTCCGAGCGGGTAGCTCCGAGCAGTACTTC.

This clonotype was detected many times. The chain carries TRBV5-1 and TRBJ2-1; 12 bases match TRBD2. The CDR3 runs 15 residues. Germline CDR1 is SGHRS and CDR2 is YFSETQ. V lost 5 bases, J lost 6 bases, and 6 bases stayed unmatched. The CDR3 DNA is TGCGCCAGCAGGGCGCTAGCGGGGGGGCTCAATGAGCAGTTCTTC. Amino acids: CASRALAGGLNEQFF.

This clonotype has only a few counts. V gene TRBV20-1 combines with J gene TRBJ2-1, with a tentative D call TRBD2 (5 bases). Trimming pared 5 bases from V and 8 bases from J, leaving 22 bases between. The CDR3 sequence is 15 residues long. The V gene's germline CDR1 is DFQATT and CDR2 SNEGSKA (reference sequence). DNA of the CDR3: TGCAGTGCTCTTGGGGAGCTAAGGCCTACAGATGAGCAGTTCTTC. Its protein product is CSALGELRPTDEQFF.